The 9 T cell receptor beta chains listed next were all sequenced from one sample in a study of tumor-infiltrating lymphocytes in primary liver carcinoma. Co-extraction of both nucleic acids (RNA and DNA) used about 17-33 mg of unsorted bulk tissue. Production of TCR beta cDNA used around 500 ng total RNA together with a constant-region primer. The TCR beta library was amplified through three nested multiplex PCR rounds in a modified ARM-PCR procedure. PCR rounds one and two used TRBV1-TRBV30 forward primers with a C-beta reverse primer for approximately 11 cycles each. Using its own MiXCR run on the multiplex PCR reads, TCRdb lists one record per CDR3 protein. This table holds approximately 22,000 distinct CDR3 sequences, roughly 72% found once. Material for sequencing was liver tumor tissue from sampling region 1. Subset denoted: tumor region T1, superior pole. The source of these receptors is a man aged 40-50 years with primary liver carcinoma and hepatitis B virus infection.

Comment on this clonotype: The conserved final phenylalanine or tryptophan is absent from the CDR3, which likely points to a read error. The chain recombines TRBV12-3 or TRBV12-4 with TRBJ2-3; tentative D call: TRBD1 (5 bases). The CDR3 totals 11 residues. Here the CDR3 reads CASSLQGAQYS. The CDR3 DNA sequence: TGTGCCAGTAGTTTGCAGGGTGCGCAGTATTCT.

V usage is TRBV11-2 and J usage is TRBJ1-5, with D hard to call. Germline values: CDR1 SGHAT, CDR2 FQNNGV. With 8 bases removed from V and 8 bases from J, the gap between germline ends came to 16 bases. CDR3 size: 13 residues. DNA for the CDR3: TGTGCCAGCTGCCTAGATAGCGGAGAGCCCCAGCATTTT. This sequence encodes CASCLDSGEPQHF.

Regarding this clonotype: The CDR3 ends on some other residue instead of the conserved phenylalanine or tryptophan, so this is likely a read error. J is TRBJ1-2 and V is TRBV11-2; TRBD1 is a possible D gene (6 bases). Germline V CDR1 and CDR2: SGHAT, FQNNGV. This CDR3 contains 16 residues. The CDR3 region is CASSIRPGQSNFGYTL. The CDR3 nucleotides read TGTGCCAGCAGCATACGTCCCGGACAGTCTAACTTTGGCTACACCTTA.

The chain recombines TRBV7-8 with TRBJ2-1; TRBD2 aligns across 9 bases. The CDR3 length is 17 residues. Trimming at V came to 3 bases and at J to 6 bases, leaving 12 bases not matched to a gene. CDR1 is SGHVS and CDR2 is FQNEAQ in the germline V gene. The CDR3 sequence: CASSFLGGSGRSNEQFF. DNA for the CDR3: TGTGCCAGCAGCTTCTTAGGGGGTAGCGGGAGATCCAATGAGCAGTTCTTC.

This clonotype was counted many times. This chain joins TRBV28 and TRBJ2-7; D is unclear. Trimming removed 2 bases at V and 3 bases at J, with 11 bases between. Germline CDR1 and CDR2: MDHEN and SYDVKM. The CDR3 contains 14 residues. CDR3 DNA sequence: TGTGCCAGCAGTTTAATTGCCTATTACTACGAGCAGTACTTC. Translation gives CASSLIAYYYEQYF.

On this clonotype: The conserved phenylalanine or tryptophan is not found at the CDR3 terminus, so this likely reflects a read error. This chain joins TRBV10-3 and TRBJ1-2; D gene ambiguous. The CDR3 runs 15 residues. Germline V gives CDR1 ENHRY, CDR2 SYGVKD. The CDR3 loop reads CATSESPEHGGGYTS. The DNA of the CDR3 is TGTGCCACCAGTGAGTCTCCGGAACATGGAGGGGGCTACACCTCC.

Turning to this clonotype: A much larger clone lies one base from this, so it may be a read error. The chain recombines TRBV11-2 with TRBJ2-7; no clear D. Germline V gives CDR1 SGHAT, CDR2 FQNNGV. Trimming pared 0 bases from V and 8 bases from J, leaving 17 bases between. The CDR3 contains 15 residues. CDR3 loop: CASSLDLRQQLKQYF. The CDR3 region has the DNA TGTGCCAGCAGCTTAGATCTTCGCCAACAGCTGAAGCAGTACTTC.

This clonotype has more than one count but fewer than ten. A read error may account for a junction end that differs from germline. V gene TRBV10-1 combines with J gene TRBJ2-5; 7 bases are shared with TRBD2. CDR3 length: 14 residues. From germline, CDR1 is WNHNN and CDR2 SYGVQD (reference sequence). CDR3 nucleotides: TGCGCCAGCAGCCATACTAGGGCGGGAGAAACCCAGTGCTTC. It specifies CASSHTRAGETQCF.

To note about this clonotype: One end of the junction varies from germline; a read error may be responsible. The rearrangement links TRBV11-2 to TRBJ2-2; D not resolved. CDR1 SGHAT and CDR2 FQNNGV come from the germline V gene. This CDR3 comprises 17 residues. The CDR3 here is CVSSLVLGRANTGELFF. The CDR3 DNA reads as TGTGTCAGCAGCTTAGTATTAGGAAGGGCGAACACTGGGGAGCTGTTTTTT.